The next 16 T cell receptor beta chains were all read from a single sample in a study of blood T cell repertoires in COVID-19. The data were produced by immunoSEQ multiplex PCR, yet TCRdb's version contains in-frame clones alone and is incomplete. The sample includes 120,000 or so clones, about 80% seen only once; the top ten take roughly 25%. Sequenced sample: peripheral blood. Receptors were obtained from a human donor in a cohort sampled during active COVID-19.

This clone was found once. The CDR3 sequence is CAWSRQGFSGNTIYF. The DNA for the CDR3 is TGTGCCTGGAGTAGACAGGGCTTCTCTGGAAACACCATATATTTT. The V gene is TRBV30, the J gene TRBJ1-3, with 7 bases fitting TRBD1. V was pared by 2 bases and J by 0 bases, with 4 bases of the junction left unmatched. This CDR3 has 15 residues. Germline assignment: CDR1 GTSNPN and CDR2 SVGIG (reference sequence).

The chain carries TRBV9 and TRBJ2-3; D remains unclear. V lost 0 bases and J lost 2, with 7 bases in between. This CDR3 region has 14 residues. In germline, CDR1 is SGDLS, CDR2 YYNGEE. The CDR3 bases are TGTGCCAGCAGCGTAGGAGTTACCACAGATACGCAGTATTTT. It specifies CASSVGVTTDTQYF.

The V call is TRBV3-1 (or the pseudogene TRBV3-2), the J call TRBJ1-2; TRBD1 matches 10 bases. V lost 3 bases to trimming and J lost 14 bases; unmatched junction nucleotides: 6. Germline CDR1 LGHDT, CDR2 YNNKEL (reference sequence). The CDR3 is 12 residues long. DNA of the CDR3: TGTGCCAGCAGCCACTCTGGGACAGGGGCTACCTTC. It is translated as CASSHSGTGATF.

The rearrangement joins TRBV28 to TRBJ2-1; 9 bases line up with TRBD1. V trimming: 5 bases; J trimming: 11 bases; junction bases outside the gene matches: 10. Germline-derived CDR1 and CDR2 are MDHEN and SYDVKM. The CDR3 sequence is 14 residues long. In DNA, the CDR3 is TGTGCCAGCAGTGATCCGGGACAGGGCCGAAAGCAGTTCTTC. This encodes CASSDPGQGRKQFF.

CDR3 residues: CASSSTTASYNEQFF. The CDR3 DNA follows: TGTGCCAGCAGCTCTACTACGGCCTCCTACAATGAGCAGTTCTTC. The chain recombines TRBV5-4 with TRBJ2-1; D is ambiguous. CDR3 length equals 15 residues. V lost 3 bases to trimming and J lost 0 bases, with 10 bases between them. In germline, CDR1 is SGHNT, CDR2 YYREEE (reference sequence). The full variable domain, in which reference TRBV5-4 and TRBJ2-1 provide the parts outside the CDR3, is ETGVTQSPTHLIKTRGQQVTLRCSSQSGHNTVSWYQQALGQGPQFIFQYYREEENGRGNFPPRFSGLQFPNYSSELNVNALELDDSALYLCASSSTTASYNEQFFGPGTRLTVL.

The V and J genes are TRBV5-1 and TRBJ1-1; tentatively, D is TRBD1 (5 bases). Trimming removed 3 bases from V and 1 base from J, with 10 bases in between. The germline V gene has CDR1 SGHRS and CDR2 YFSETQ. This CDR3 is built from 14 residues. The CDR3 sequence: CASSWTGGNTEAFF. The CDR3 DNA is TGCGCCAGCAGCTGGACCGGGGGGAACACTGAAGCTTTCTTT.

Ten or more counts support this clone. This chain joins TRBV29-1 and TRBJ2-1; 12 positions match TRBD2. Germline loops: CDR1 SQVTM, CDR2 ANQGSEA. The V segment lost 5 bases and the J segment 2 bases; nucleotides outside the gene matches: 1. The CDR3 runs 14 residues. CDR3 nucleotide sequence: TGCAGCGTTAGGACTAGCGGGACCTACAATGAGCAGTTCTTC. Translation gives CSVRTSGTYNEQFF.

The chain combines TRBV19 with TRBJ2-7; TRBD2 matches at 7 bases. The CDR3 runs to 12 residues. V gave up 9 bases and J gave up 2 bases; unmatched junction bases: 4. Germline values: CDR1 LNHDA, CDR2 SQIVND (reference sequence). CDR3 DNA sequence: TGTGCCAGCTGGGAGGGGCCCTACGAGCAGTACTTC. It yields the protein CASWEGPYEQYF.

This clone was picked up one time. This chain joins TRBV20-1 and TRBJ2-5; TRBD1 is a possible D gene (5 bases). The V gene's germline CDR1 is DFQATT and CDR2 SNEGSKA (reference sequence). There are 13 residues in the CDR3. V lost 3 bases to trimming and J lost 4 bases, with 12 bases between them. CDR3 in DNA: TGCAGTGCTAGTTCAGGGTCGGTAGAGACCCAGTACTTC. Translation gives CSASSGSVETQYF.

The chain joins TRBV28 to TRBJ1-2, with a possible D match to TRBD1 (6 bases). The germline V gene has CDR1 MDHEN and CDR2 SYDVKM. The CDR3 runs 15 residues. The germline V and J ends were trimmed by 6 bases and 3 bases, with 17 bases remaining between them. CDR3 coding DNA: TGTGCCAGCAGATCTCCGGCAGGGGCGGACTATGGCTACACCTTC. It is translated as CASRSPAGADYGYTF.

This chain links TRBV3-1 (or the pseudogene TRBV3-2) with TRBJ1-4; 7 nucleotides align to TRBD1. The V and J ends lost 0 bases and 5 bases, in that order; junction bases with no gene match: 9. Germline loops: CDR1 LGHDT, CDR2 YNNKEL (reference sequence). The length of the CDR3 is 17 residues. CDR3 protein: CASSQDHPGQWNEKLFF. The CDR3 DNA sequence: TGTGCCAGCAGCCAAGATCATCCGGGACAGTGGAATGAAAAACTGTTTTTT.

This clone turned up a few times. CDR3 bases: TGTGCCACCAGTGACCTCACAGGTCCGGACCCCACAATGTCTGGGGCCAACGTCCTGACTTTC. It specifies CATSDLTGPDPTMSGANVLTF. The chain combines TRBV24-1 with TRBJ2-6, with D possibly being TRBD1 (5 bases). V was shortened by 4 bases and J by 1 base, with 25 bases between the two germline ends. The length of the CDR3 is 21 residues. Germline CDR1 and CDR2: KGHDR and SFDVKD.

The rearrangement joins TRBV19 to TRBJ2-3; 7 bases are a match to TRBD2. Germline V gene lookup returns CDR1 LNHDA and CDR2 SQIVND (reference sequence). The CDR3 sequence is 14 residues long. Germline trimming cut 1 base from V and 5 bases from J; bases unmatched to any gene: 3. CDR3 sequence (DNA): TGTGCCAGTAGTATAGCGGGGGGAGTAGATACGCAGTATTTT. Translated: CASSIAGGVDTQYF.

V is TRBV28 and J is TRBJ2-3; 7 bases align to TRBD1. The germline V gene encodes CDR1 MDHEN and CDR2 SYDVKM. After removal of 7 bases from V and 4 bases from J, the junction contained 8 bases not matched to a gene. This CDR3 has 14 residues. This chain's CDR3 is CASTDRVVADTQYF. CDR3 sequence (DNA): TGTGCCAGCACAGACAGGGTAGTTGCAGATACGCAGTATTTT.

The chain combines TRBV16 with TRBJ2-1; D may be TRBD2 (6 bases). Germline-derived CDR1 and CDR2 are KGHSY and FQNENV. This CDR3 spans 15 amino acids. Trimming cost V 4 bases and J 4 bases, with 14 bases left between them. In DNA form, the CDR3 reads TGTGCCAGCAGCCGACCGGACTACCAATACAATGAGCAGTTCTTC. Its protein product is CASSRPDYQYNEQFF.

The chain is built from TRBV7-2 and TRBJ1-2; 10 bases line up with TRBD1. V lost 6 bases to trimming and J lost 4 bases; unmatched junction nucleotides: 8. Germline CDR1 is SGHTA and CDR2 is FQGNSA. The CDR3 sequence is 15 residues long. The CDR3 sequence is CASSRDRGLTYGYTF. The CDR3 DNA is TGTGCCAGCAGTCGGGACAGGGGCCTTACCTATGGCTACACCTTC.